Sequencing of this T cell receptor (beta chain) was carried out in a study of control samples from healthy donors and cancer patients. Using immunoSEQ multiplex PCR, the repertoire was profiled, and TCRdb retains in-frame clones only, with some absent. This repertoire shows tens of thousands of clones, approximately 90% found once; its top ten account for around 5.5%. Germline V CDR1 and CDR2: LNHDA, SQIVND (reference sequence). Trimming cost V 6 bases and J 3 bases, with 9 bases left between them. CDR3 length: 12 amino acids. Sequencing input: PBMCs. V usage is TRBV19 and J usage is TRBJ2-7, with D perhaps given as TRBD1 or TRBD2 (6 bases each). The source of this sequence is a man aged 55 to 70 with colorectal cancer. CDR3 amino acids: CASRGGIYEQYF. The CDR3 bases are TGTGCCAGTAGAGGGGGGATCTACGAGCAGTACTTC.